The entry that follows covers one T cell receptor beta chain sequence. This specimen includes other DNA sequences encoding the same CDR3. The V end was cut by 4 bases, the J end by 4 bases, with 4 bases between. The CDR3 spans 12 residues. Germline CDR1 and CDR2: MDHEN and SYDVKM. This entry is derived from a study of blood T cell repertoires in COVID-19. Clinical history reported by participants formed the basis on which cohorts were assigned. Methods used by the authors: Reference gene primer amplification gave estimated nucleated cell counts. Produced via immunoSEQ multiplex PCR; TCRdb's table is partial and in-frame only. D and trimming were read from the DNA, whereas the V and J calls and clone size are those reported in that table. Among 250,000 or so clones listed, 75% to 90% were seen once.

The origin of this receptor is a woman in her thirties with acute COVID-19. Material: PBMCs or T cells enriched from blood (not recorded which). V and J are TRBV28 and TRBJ2-2; D unresolved. The CDR3 sequence: CASSSSTGELFF. The CDR3 nucleotides are TGTGCCAGCAGTTCGTCCACCGGGGAGCTGTTTTTT.